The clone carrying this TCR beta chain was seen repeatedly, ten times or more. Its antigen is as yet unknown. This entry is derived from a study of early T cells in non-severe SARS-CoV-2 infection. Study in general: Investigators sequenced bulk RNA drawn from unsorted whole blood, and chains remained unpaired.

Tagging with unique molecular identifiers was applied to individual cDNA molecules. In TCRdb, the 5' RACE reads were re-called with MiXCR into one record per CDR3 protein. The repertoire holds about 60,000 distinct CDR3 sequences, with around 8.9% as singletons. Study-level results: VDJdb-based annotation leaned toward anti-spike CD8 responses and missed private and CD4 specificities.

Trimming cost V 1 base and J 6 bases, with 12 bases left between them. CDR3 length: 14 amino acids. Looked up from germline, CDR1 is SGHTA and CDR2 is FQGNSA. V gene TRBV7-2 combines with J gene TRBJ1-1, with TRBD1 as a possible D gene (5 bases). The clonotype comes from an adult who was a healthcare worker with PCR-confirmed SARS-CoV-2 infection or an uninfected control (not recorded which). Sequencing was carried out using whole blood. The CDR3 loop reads CASSLGGPGAEAFF. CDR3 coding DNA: TGTGCCAGCAGCTTAGGGGGCCCGGGGGCTGAAGCTTTCTTT.